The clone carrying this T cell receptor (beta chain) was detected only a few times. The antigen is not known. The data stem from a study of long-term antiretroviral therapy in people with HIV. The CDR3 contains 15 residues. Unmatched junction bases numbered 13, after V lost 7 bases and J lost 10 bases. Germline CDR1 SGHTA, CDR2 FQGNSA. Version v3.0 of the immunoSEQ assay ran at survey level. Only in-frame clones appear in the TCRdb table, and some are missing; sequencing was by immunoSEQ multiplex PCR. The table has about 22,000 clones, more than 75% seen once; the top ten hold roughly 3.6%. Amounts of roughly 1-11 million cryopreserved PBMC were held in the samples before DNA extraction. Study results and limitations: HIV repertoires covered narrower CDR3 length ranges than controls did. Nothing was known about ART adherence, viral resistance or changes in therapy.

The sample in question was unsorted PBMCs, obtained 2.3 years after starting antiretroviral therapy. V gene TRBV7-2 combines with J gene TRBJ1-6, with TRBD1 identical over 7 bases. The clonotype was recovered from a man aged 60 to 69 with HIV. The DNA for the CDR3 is TGTGCCAGCACCCTGACAGGGACCGTGAGCTCACCCCTCCACTTT. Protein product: CASTLTGTVSSPLHF.